Listed below are T cell receptor beta chains from one sample, sequenced in a study of T-cell reconstitution after alpha-beta-depleted transplantation in children. TCRdb reprocessed the PCR reads with MiXCR, giving one entry per CDR3 protein. Seen here are 600,000 to 700,000 distinct CDR3 sequences, approximately 15% observed once, and the top ten hold over 0.95%. Specimen: PBMCs from the stem cell graft donor, collected from the stem cell graft. The source of these receptors is a human donor who donated a stem cell graft to a child with acute myeloid leukemia. CDR3s include the opening cysteine and the closing phenylalanine or tryptophan. The order of the fields is J gene, V gene, CDR3 protein.

>TRBJ1-1|TRBV7-9
CASSLEGSYTEAFF
>TRBJ2-2|TRBV6-5
CASTTKGVTGELFF
>TRBJ2-2|TRBV5-1
CASSLGRGELFF
>TRBJ1-5|TRBV20-1
CSVDPYRNQPQHF
>TRBJ2-7|TRBV4-1
CASSRGGQGTYEQYF
>TRBJ2-1|TRBV6-2/TRBV6-3
CASSSTRRSSYNEQFF
>TRBJ1-1|TRBV6-5
CASSYSFQGRAAFF
>TRBJ1-5|TRBV25-1
CASSDGRGQPQHF
>TRBJ1-4|TRBV4-3
CASSQVPGGDEKLFF
>TRBJ2-2|TRBV7-9
CASSARDLPNTGELFF
>TRBJ1-1|TRBV12-3/TRBV12-4
CASTDRDTFLGVAFF
>TRBJ2-1|TRBV7-2
CASSLNGGVDRQFF
>TRBJ1-1|TRBV12-3/TRBV12-4
CASRGDGGATEAFF
>TRBJ1-3|TRBV20-1
CSASNPNFTSGNTIYF
>TRBJ1-2|TRBV10-3
CAIMAGNENGYTF
>TRBJ1-1|TRBV18
CASSPSRGTEAFF
>TRBJ2-1|TRBV5-1
CASSLNNRDYNEQFF
>TRBJ2-7|TRBV5-1
CASSLETGRTYEQYF
>TRBJ2-5|TRBV5-5
CASSWERLAGRQTQYF
>TRBJ1-4|TRBV7-2
CASSFGRQEKLFF
>TRBJ1-6|TRBV5-1
CASSLWALNSPLHF
>TRBJ2-7|TRBV10-3
CAISGGTGVSYEQYF
>TRBJ1-6|TRBV27
CASCPGTENSPLHF
>TRBJ2-7|TRBV9
CASSDGGTYEQYF
>TRBJ2-3|TRBV15
CATSRRYSRGRSTDTQYF
>TRBJ2-7|TRBV5-1
CASSLVVAGGRSSYEQYF